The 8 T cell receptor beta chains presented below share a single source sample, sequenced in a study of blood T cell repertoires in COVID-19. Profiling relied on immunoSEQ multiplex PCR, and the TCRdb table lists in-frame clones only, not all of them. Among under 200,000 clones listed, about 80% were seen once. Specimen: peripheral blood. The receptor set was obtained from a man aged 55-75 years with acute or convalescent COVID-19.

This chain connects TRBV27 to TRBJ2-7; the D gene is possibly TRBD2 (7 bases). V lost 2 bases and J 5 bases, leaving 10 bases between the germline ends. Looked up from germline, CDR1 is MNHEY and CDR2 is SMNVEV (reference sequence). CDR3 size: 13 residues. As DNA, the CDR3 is TGTGCCAGCAGTTTAAGGGAGGGGGACGAGCAGTACTTC. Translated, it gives CASSLREGDEQYF.

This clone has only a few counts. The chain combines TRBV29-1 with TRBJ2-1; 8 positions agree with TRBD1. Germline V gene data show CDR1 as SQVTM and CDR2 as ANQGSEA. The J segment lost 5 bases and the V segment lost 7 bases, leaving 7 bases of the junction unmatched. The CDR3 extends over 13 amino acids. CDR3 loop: CSAKDREHNEQFF. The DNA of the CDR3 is TGCAGCGCAAAGGACAGGGAACACAATGAGCAGTTCTTC.

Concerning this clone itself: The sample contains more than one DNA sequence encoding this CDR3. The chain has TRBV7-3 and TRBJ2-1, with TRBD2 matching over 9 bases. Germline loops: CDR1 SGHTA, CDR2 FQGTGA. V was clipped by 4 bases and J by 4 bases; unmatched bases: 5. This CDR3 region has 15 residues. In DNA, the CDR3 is TGTGCCAGCAGCTCCTTAGCGGGGGTATACAATGAGCAGTTCTTC. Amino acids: CASSSLAGVYNEQFF.

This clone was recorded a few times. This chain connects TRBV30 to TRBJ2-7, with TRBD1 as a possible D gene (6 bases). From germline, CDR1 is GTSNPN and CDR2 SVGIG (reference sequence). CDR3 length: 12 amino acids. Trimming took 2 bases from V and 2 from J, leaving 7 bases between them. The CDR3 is CAWSQGTYEQYF. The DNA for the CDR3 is TGTGCCTGGAGTCAGGGGACCTACGAGCAGTACTTC.

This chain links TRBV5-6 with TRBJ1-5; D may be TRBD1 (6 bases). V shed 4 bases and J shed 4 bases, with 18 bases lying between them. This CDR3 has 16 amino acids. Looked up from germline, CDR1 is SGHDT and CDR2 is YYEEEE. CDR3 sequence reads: CASSPRGGAKNQPQHF. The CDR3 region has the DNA TGTGCCAGCAGCCCCCGAGGGGGGGCCAAAAATCAGCCCCAGCATTTT. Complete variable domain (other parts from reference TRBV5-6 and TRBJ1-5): DAGVTQSPTHLIKTRGQQVTLRCSPKSGHDTVSWYQQALGQGPQFIFQYYEEEERQRGNFPDRFSGHQFPNYSSELNVNALLLGDSALYLCASSPRGGAKNQPQHFGDGTRLSIL.

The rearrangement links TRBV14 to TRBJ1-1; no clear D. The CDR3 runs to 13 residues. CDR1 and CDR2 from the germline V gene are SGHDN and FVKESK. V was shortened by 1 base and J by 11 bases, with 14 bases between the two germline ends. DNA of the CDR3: TGTGCCAGCAGCCAAGGGTGGTTGGGAGACGCTTTCTTT. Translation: CASSQGWLGDAFF.

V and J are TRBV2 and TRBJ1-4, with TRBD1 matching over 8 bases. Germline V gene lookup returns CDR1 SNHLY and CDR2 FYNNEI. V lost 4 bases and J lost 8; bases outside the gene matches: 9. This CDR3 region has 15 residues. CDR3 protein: CASSGTGWVREKLFF. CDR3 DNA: TGTGCCAGCAGTGGGACAGGGTGGGTTCGAGAAAAACTGTTTTTT.

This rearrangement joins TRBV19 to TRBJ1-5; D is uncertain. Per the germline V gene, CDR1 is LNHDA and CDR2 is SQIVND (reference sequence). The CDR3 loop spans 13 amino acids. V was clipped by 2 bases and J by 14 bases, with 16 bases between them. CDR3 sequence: CASSISPTAVKHF. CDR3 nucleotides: TGTGCCAGTAGTATAAGTCCGACCGCGGTGAAGCATTTT.